The rows below give T cell receptor beta chains drawn from one sample of a study of T-cell memory formation after mild COVID-19. TCRdb recomputed calls from the 5' RACE reads with MiXCR, one row per CDR3 protein. The sample includes under 550,000 distinct CDR3 sequences, roughly 17% of them seen just once. Material for sequencing was PBMCs or a T cell subset sorted from them (not recorded which). Every receptor here comes from a man in his late teens or twenties who had mild COVID-19 (a few samples of this study predate the infection). Cell type and time point are not known. Both conserved end residues are part of each CDR3. Each record gives: D gene, J gene, clone size, V gene, CDR3 DNA, CDR3 protein. D genes are given only for firm matches. The listing skips clone size in some rows; elsewhere it reads once, few, many or a size class.

D: TRBD2; J: TRBJ2-3; size: few; V: TRBV2; DNA: TGTGCCAGCAGACCGGGACTAGCGGTGGGAGATACGCAGTATTTT; CDR3: CASRPGLAVGDTQYF
D: NA; J: TRBJ2-1; size: NA; V: TRBV29-1; DNA: TGCAGCGTTGGACAGCTCTCGGGGAATGAGCAGTTCTTC; CDR3: CSVGQLSGNEQFF
D: TRBD1; J: TRBJ1-5; size: few; V: TRBV12-3/TRBV12-4; DNA: TGTGCCAGCAGTCCGCGGACAGGGGATAGCAATCAGCCCCAGCATTTT; CDR3: CASSPRTGDSNQPQHF
D: TRBD2; J: TRBJ2-5; size: NA; V: TRBV5-1; DNA: TGCGCCAGCAGCTTGGGGCCCGGACTAGCGTTTGAGACCCAGTACTTC; CDR3: CASSLGPGLAFETQYF
D: NA; J: TRBJ2-5; size: NA; V: TRBV5-1; DNA: TGCGCCAGCAGCTTGGCCTTGGGTGGGCCCCTGGAGACCCAGTACTTC; CDR3: CASSLALGGPLETQYF
D: TRBD1; J: TRBJ1-1; size: NA; V: TRBV3-1; DNA: TGTGCCAGCAGACTCTCAGGGGGGAACACTGAAGCTTTCTTT; CDR3: CASRLSGGNTEAFF
D: TRBD1; J: TRBJ2-7; size: few; V: TRBV27; DNA: TGTGCCAGCAGTATGACAGGGTGGGGTATATACTACGAGCAGTACTTC; CDR3: CASSMTGWGIYYEQYF
D: TRBD2; J: TRBJ2-3; size: NA; V: TRBV6-5; DNA: TGTGCCAGCAGTTACTCCGGGGGACTAGCGGGGGGCACAGATACGCAGTATTTT; CDR3: CASSYSGGLAGGTDTQYF
D: TRBD2; J: TRBJ2-5; size: few; V: TRBV5-1; DNA: TGCGCCAGCAGCTTGGTACCTAGCGGGGGCCAAGAGACCCAGTACTTC; CDR3: CASSLVPSGGQETQYF
D: NA; J: TRBJ2-1; size: many; V: TRBV4-2; DNA: TGTGCCAGCAGCCAAGGAACACTTGGAGAGCAGTTCTTC; CDR3: CASSQGTLGEQFF
D: NA; J: TRBJ2-1; size: NA; V: TRBV18; DNA: TGTGCCAGCTCGGCGGAGAGCTCCTACAATGAGCAGTTCTTC; CDR3: CASSAESSYNEQFF
D: TRBD2; J: TRBJ2-1; size: few; V: TRBV4-3; DNA: TGCGCCAGCAGCCAAGTTTCACCGGGACTAGCGGTATTTGAGCAGTTCTTC; CDR3: CASSQVSPGLAVFEQFF
D: TRBD2; J: TRBJ2-5; size: NA; V: TRBV5-1; DNA: TGCGCCAGCAGCTTAAACCTAGCGGACCAAGAGACCCAGTACTTC; CDR3: CASSLNLADQETQYF
D: NA; J: TRBJ1-2; size: NA; V: TRBV29-1; DNA: TGCAGCGTTGAGAGGGGCTATGGCTACACCTTC; CDR3: CSVERGYGYTF
D: TRBD2; J: TRBJ2-5; size: NA; V: TRBV5-1; DNA: TGCGCCAGCAGCTTGGGGTCGGTAGCGGGGGGATTCCAAGAGACCCAGTACTTC; CDR3: CASSLGSVAGGFQETQYF
D: NA; J: TRBJ1-1; size: NA; V: TRBV5-6; DNA: TGTGCCAGCAGCTTGAGGAGAACTGAAGCTTTCTTT; CDR3: CASSLRRTEAFF
D: TRBD1; J: TRBJ1-2; size: NA; V: TRBV5-1; DNA: TGCGCCAGCAGCTGGGAAACAGGGGGGTATGGCTACACCTTC; CDR3: CASSWETGGYGYTF
D: TRBD1; J: TRBJ2-1; size: few; V: TRBV27; DNA: TGTGCCAGCAGACGACAGGGGGCGCTTGGGAATGAGCAGTTCTTC; CDR3: CASRRQGALGNEQFF
D: TRBD2; J: TRBJ2-5; size: few; V: TRBV5-1; DNA: TGCGCCAGCAGCCCCGGACTAGCGGGGGATGAGACCCAGTACTTC; CDR3: CASSPGLAGDETQYF
D: TRBD1; J: TRBJ1-5; size: NA; V: TRBV6-2/TRBV6-3; DNA: TGTGCCAGTGGACAGGGCAATCAGCCCCAGCATTTT; CDR3: CASGQGNQPQHF
D: NA; J: TRBJ1-1; size: NA; V: TRBV5-1; DNA: TGCGCCAGCAGCGTGGGGGCGGGGGTGAACACTGAAGCTTTCTTT; CDR3: CASSVGAGVNTEAFF
D: TRBD2; J: TRBJ2-3; size: NA; V: TRBV4-3; DNA: TGCGCCAGCAGCTCGCCGACTAGCGGTGGGGGAGATACGCAGTATTTT; CDR3: CASSSPTSGGGDTQYF
D: TRBD1; J: TRBJ1-2; size: few; V: TRBV4-2; DNA: TGTGCCAGCAGCCAAGAGCCTGGTGGGACAGGGGTTGGCTATGGCTACACCTTC; CDR3: CASSQEPGGTGVGYGYTF
D: NA; J: TRBJ2-1; size: once; V: TRBV30; DNA: TGTGCCGCCGACACTAGTCGGGGCTACAATGAGCAGTTCTTC; CDR3: CAADTSRGYNEQFF
D: NA; J: TRBJ2-5; size: few; V: TRBV5-1; DNA: TGCGCCAGCAGCTTCGGGTCTAGCGAGGAGACCCAGTACTTC; CDR3: CASSFGSSEETQYF
D: NA; J: TRBJ1-2; size: NA; V: TRBV24-1; DNA: TGTGCCACCAGTGATTTTGGGGGCAGCTACACCTTC; CDR3: CATSDFGGSYTF
D: TRBD1; J: TRBJ1-1; size: few; V: TRBV15; DNA: TGTGCCACCAGCGGAGGGACAGCGAACACTGAAGCTTTCTTT; CDR3: CATSGGTANTEAFF
D: NA; J: TRBJ2-7; size: few; V: TRBV30; DNA: TGTGCCTGGAGTTATGGCAGGACCTACGAGCAGTACTTC; CDR3: CAWSYGRTYEQYF
D: NA; J: TRBJ2-1; size: NA; V: TRBV20-1; DNA: TGCAGTGCCCACAATCCCCCCTACAATGAGCAGTTCTTC; CDR3: CSAHNPPYNEQFF
D: NA; J: TRBJ1-1; size: many; V: TRBV7-9; DNA: TGCGCCAGCAGCTTGGAGGGGAGCGAAGCTTTCTTT; CDR3: CASSLEGSEAFF
D: TRBD1; J: TRBJ1-4; size: few; V: TRBV4-3; DNA: TGCGCCAGCAGCCAGGTCAGAGACAGGGATGAAAAACTGTTTTTT; CDR3: CASSQVRDRDEKLFF
D: TRBD1; J: TRBJ2-3; size: NA; V: TRBV4-2; DNA: TGTGCCAGCAGCCCCATAGCAGGGGGTATAGATACGCAGTATTTT; CDR3: CASSPIAGGIDTQYF
D: TRBD1; J: TRBJ2-7; size: many; V: TRBV5-1; DNA: TGCGCCAGCAGCTTGACAGGGGGCAACACCTACGAGCAGTACTTC; CDR3: CASSLTGGNTYEQYF
D: TRBD2; J: TRBJ2-3; size: few; V: TRBV25-1; DNA: TGTGCCAGCAGTGCATCCGGGAGGGTAGCTGGCGATACGCAGTATTTT; CDR3: CASSASGRVAGDTQYF
D: TRBD1; J: TRBJ2-1; size: many; V: TRBV6-5; DNA: TGTGCCAGCAGTTACGGGACAGGAGGTGGTGGTGAGCAGTTCTTC; CDR3: CASSYGTGGGGEQFF
D: NA; J: TRBJ2-6; size: NA; V: TRBV5-1; DNA: TGCGCCAGCAGCTTGGCCGCGCAGGGATTCTCTGGGGCCAACGTCCTGACTTTC; CDR3: CASSLAAQGFSGANVLTF
D: NA; J: TRBJ2-2; size: NA; V: TRBV11-1; DNA: TGTGCCAGCAGCTTAGGATTTCGGGGAAGACACGCGAACACCGGGGAGCTGTTTTTT; CDR3: CASSLGFRGRHANTGELFF
D: NA; J: TRBJ2-7; size: few; V: TRBV29-1; DNA: TGCAGCGTTGATGGTTTGGGATCACGACCCTACGAGCAGTACTTC; CDR3: CSVDGLGSRPYEQYF
D: NA; J: TRBJ2-5; size: NA; V: TRBV4-1; DNA: TGCGCCAGCAGCCAGGACGAGGGGGGGGAGACCCAGTACTTC; CDR3: CASSQDEGGETQYF
D: TRBD1; J: TRBJ2-5; size: NA; V: TRBV5-5; DNA: TGTGCCAGCAGCTCGACAGGGTTCGGCGAGACCCAGTACTTC; CDR3: CASSSTGFGETQYF
D: TRBD2; J: TRBJ2-3; size: few; V: TRBV10-3; DNA: TGTGCCATCAGGTCCCGGGTGACTAGCGGGACAGATACGCAGTATTTT; CDR3: CAIRSRVTSGTDTQYF
D: NA; J: TRBJ1-4; size: NA; V: TRBV20-1; DNA: TGCAGTGCTAGAGAACGTAGGGGGAATGAAAAACTGTTTTTT; CDR3: CSARERRGNEKLFF
D: TRBD2; J: TRBJ2-3; size: few; V: TRBV11-3; DNA: TGTGCCAGCAGAAATAGCGGGGACCCCCCCGGTACGCAGTATTTT; CDR3: CASRNSGDPPGTQYF